A selection of T cell receptor beta chains follows, all from one sample in a study of blood T cell repertoires in COVID-19. Profiled with immunoSEQ multiplex PCR; TCRdb holds only in-frame clones, not every one. The table includes some 250,000 clones, about 88% detected once. The sequencing input was peripheral blood. Source of these receptors: a man aged 30 to 45 with active or convalescent COVID-19. Both conserved end residues are part of each CDR3. A D gene is named only where the DNA matches it firmly. The size field is filled for only some rows; it gives once, few, many or a size class.

D gene	clone size	V gene	J gene	CDR3 DNA	CDR3 protein
TRBD1	few	TRBV4-1	TRBJ1-1	TGCGCCAGCAGCCAAACAGGGGACACTGAAGCTTTCTTT	CASSQTGDTEAFF
.	.	TRBV27	TRBJ2-7	TGTGCCAGCAGTACTTATCCAGGGGCCATGAACGAGCAGTACTTC	CASSTYPGAMNEQYF
.	.	TRBV3-1/TRBV3-2	TRBJ2-4	TGTGCCAGCAGCAGTCCGTGGGGGGAAGGAAACATTCAGTACTTC	CASSSPWGEGNIQYF
TRBD1	.	TRBV5-6	TRBJ1-4	TGTGCCAGTCACCCAGGGGGTACGAGTGAAAAACTGTTTTTT	CASHPGGTSEKLFF
TRBD1	.	TRBV7-9	TRBJ1-2	TGTGCCAGCAGCCTTACTACAGGGGAAGGCTATGGCTACACCTTC	CASSLTTGEGYGYTF
TRBD1	few	TRBV15	TRBJ1-2	TGTGCCACCAGCGCTGGGGACAGGGAGACCTATGGCTACACCTTC	CATSAGDRETYGYTF
.	.	TRBV11-1	TRBJ2-7	TGTGCCAGCAGCTTAGTGGCTAGCGCCGCCTACGAGCAGTACTTC	CASSLVASAAYEQYF
TRBD1	.	TRBV2	TRBJ2-7	TGTGCCAGCAGTGAGGAGCCAGGGGGCACCTACGAGCAGTACTTC	CASSEEPGGTYEQYF
.	few	TRBV3-1/TRBV3-2	TRBJ1-1	TGTGCCAGCAGCCCACGTGCGGCAGAATTAAGCTCGGTAGCTGAAGCTTTCTTT	CASSPRAAELSSVAEAFF
TRBD1	.	TRBV19	TRBJ1-1	TGTGCCAGTAGGTTACCCCCGGGACAGGGGAACACTGAAGCTTTCTTT	CASRLPPGQGNTEAFF
.	.	TRBV6-6	TRBJ2-7	TGTGCCAGCAGACTACGGCCAGGGGCGAGCTCCTACGAGCAGTACTTC	CASRLRPGASSYEQYF
.	.	TRBV7-9	TRBJ2-2	TGTGCCAGCAGCCCACCCGCAGGGTTCAGGGAGCTGTTTTTT	CASSPPAGFRELFF
.	.	TRBV7-9	TRBJ1-4	TGTGCCAGCAGCTTCAAGGGGGTTCAGGAAAAACTGTTTTTT	CASSFKGVQEKLFF
TRBD1	.	TRBV4-1	TRBJ2-3	TGCGCCAGCAGCCAAGTCCGACAGGGTTTAACAGATACGCAGTATTTT	CASSQVRQGLTDTQYF
.	once	TRBV10-3	TRBJ1-2	TGTGCCATCAGTGCGGAACAGGGAATAAGCGGAAGGTGGTTC	CAISAEQGISGRWF
.	.	TRBV7-9	TRBJ2-1	TGTGCCAGCAGCCCAGGACCGGGGACAAGTGACAATGAGCAGTTCTTC	CASSPGPGTSDNEQFF
.	.	TRBV6-1	TRBJ1-1	TGTGCCAGCAGTGAATCCCCCATCCGGGGGGTCACTGAAGCTTTCTTT	CASSESPIRGVTEAFF
TRBD2	.	TRBV2	TRBJ2-4	TGTGCCAGCAGTGAAGGGCAGGCGGGGGGGCCCAAAAACATTCAGTACTTC	CASSEGQAGGPKNIQYF
TRBD1	.	TRBV25-1	TRBJ1-2	TGTGCCAGCAGTGATCCGGACAGGGAGGACTACACCTTC	CASSDPDREDYTF
.	.	TRBV4-2	TRBJ1-3	TGTGCCAGCAGCCCGACCGAAGGACAGGGAAACACCATATATTTT	CASSPTEGQGNTIYF
TRBD1	.	TRBV12-3/TRBV12-4	TRBJ2-7	TGTGCCAGCAGTCGGACAGGGGGCCCTCAGCAGTACTTC	CASSRTGGPQQYF
TRBD2	.	TRBV4-1	TRBJ2-5	TGCGCCCGCAGCCAACTCGGACCGGGAGCGGGGGGTGAGACCCAGTACTTC	CARSQLGPGAGGETQYF
TRBD1	.	TRBV7-2	TRBJ2-3	TGTGCCAGCAGGGCAGGGGGCCTAAGTCCAAAAAGCACAGATACGCAGTATTTT	CASRAGGLSPKSTDTQYF
TRBD1	.	TRBV7-6	TRBJ1-6	TGTGCCAGCAGGCCGCGGGACAGAAATTCACCCCTCCACTTT	CASRPRDRNSPLHF
TRBD2	.	TRBV9	TRBJ2-2	TGTGCCAGCAGCACCGGACTAGCGGGGGGGCTAGGCGGCACCGGGGAGCTGTTTTTT	CASSTGLAGGLGGTGELFF
TRBD2	.	TRBV4-2	TRBJ2-1	TGTGCCAGCAGCCAAGATCCCCTGGGACTAGCGGGGCTGAGCTCCTACAATGAGCAGTTCTTC	CASSQDPLGLAGLSSYNEQFF
.	once	TRBV27	TRBJ2-5	TGTGCCAGCAGTTCAGGGGTTGGAGAGACCCAGTACTTC	CASSSGVGETQYF
.	.	TRBV30	TRBJ1-5	TGTGCCTGGAGTGAAGGACTTAGCAATCAGCCCCAGCATTTT	CAWSEGLSNQPQHF
.	few	TRBV11-2	TRBJ1-3	TGTGCCAGCAGCTTAGTCGGGAAGGGATACTCTGGAAACACCATATATTTT	CASSLVGKGYSGNTIYF
.	.	TRBV6-5	TRBJ1-2	TGTGCCAGCAGTTGGGCCAGGGAGGATGGCTACACCTTC	CASSWAREDGYTF
.	.	TRBV11-2	TRBJ1-1	TGTGCCAGCAGCTTAGCTCTGGGCAGGGTAGGTGAAGCTTTCTTT	CASSLALGRVGEAFF